Shown below are 18 T cell receptor beta chains from a single sample sequenced in a study of blood T cell repertoires in COVID-19. Some clones are missing from TCRdb's copy, which holds only in-frame ones; the method was immunoSEQ multiplex PCR. The data show 180,000 or so clones, over 80% seen once. Sequences were obtained from peripheral blood. The source is a woman aged 40 to 55 with COVID-19, enrolled during active disease.

The V call is TRBV18, the J call TRBJ1-2; 7 positions agree with TRBD1. This CDR3 has 15 amino acids. The V and J ends lost 3 bases and 3 bases, in that order; junction bases with no gene match: 7. The germline CDR1 and CDR2 sequences are KGHSH and LQKENI. The CDR3 spells CASSPDRDSYYGYTF. The CDR3 region has the DNA TGTGCCAGCTCACCGGATCGGGACAGCTACTATGGCTACACCTTC. The variable domain in full, completed from reference TRBV18 and TRBJ1-2, reads NAGVMQNPRHLVRRRGQEARLRCSPMKGHSHVYWYRQLPEEGLKFMVYLQKENIIDESGMPKERFSAEFPKEGPSILRIQQVVRGDSAAYFCASSPDRDSYYGYTFGSGTRLTVV.

The chain recombines TRBV5-1 with TRBJ2-6, with 15 bases identical to TRBD2. The CDR3 contains 20 residues. Germline lookup yields CDR1 SGHRS and CDR2 YFSETQ. Trimming removed 4 bases from V and 1 base from J; junction bases left unmatched: 9. The CDR3 sequence: CASSMGLAGGLQSGANVLTF. In DNA, the CDR3 is TGCGCCAGCAGCATGGGACTAGCGGGAGGTCTACAGTCTGGGGCCAACGTCCTGACTTTC. The entire variable domain, with the rest obtained from reference TRBV5-1 and TRBJ2-6, is as follows: KAGVTQTPRYLIKTRGQQVTLSCSPISGHRSVSWYQQTPGQGLQFLFEYFSETQRNKGNFPGRFSGRQFSNSRSEMNVSTLELGDSALYLCASSMGLAGGLQSGANVLTFGAGSRLTVL.

This CDR3 is CASSLIPGNEQFF. The CDR3 region has the DNA TGTGCCAGCAGTTTAATCCCGGGCAATGAGCAGTTCTTC. V and J are TRBV27 and TRBJ2-1; D not resolved. Trimming pared 2 bases from V and 6 bases from J, leaving 8 bases between. CDR3 length: 13 residues. Germline V lookup: CDR1 MNHEY, CDR2 SMNVEV (reference sequence).

J is TRBJ1-6 and V is TRBV19, with D possibly being TRBD1 (6 bases). Germline V gene data show CDR1 as LNHDA and CDR2 as SQIVND (reference sequence). The CDR3 runs 15 residues. The ends were cut back, 8 bases at V and 10 bases at J, with 21 bases in the middle. CDR3 protein: CASGDGKRGGSPLHF. The CDR3 bases are TGTGCCAGTGGAGACGGCAAAAGGGGGGGATCACCCCTCCACTTT.

The chain uses TRBV18 and TRBJ1-2; 8 nucleotides align to TRBD1. This CDR3 contains 13 residues. Germline trimming cut 4 bases from V and 6 bases from J; bases unmatched to any gene: 4. The germline gives CDR1 KGHSH, CDR2 LQKENI. The CDR3 loop reads CASSHPTGDGYTF. CDR3 DNA: TGTGCCAGCTCACACCCGACAGGGGATGGCTACACCTTC.

The chain joins TRBV19 to TRBJ1-1; D not certain. The CDR3 has 15 residues. V lost 7 bases and J 0 bases, leaving 15 bases between the germline ends. Germline V gene lookup returns CDR1 LNHDA and CDR2 SQIVND (reference sequence). The CDR3 nucleotides read TGTGCCAGTACGGTGGGCAGCTTCATGAACACTGAAGCTTTCTTT. Its translation: CASTVGSFMNTEAFF.

J is TRBJ2-7 and V is TRBV11-2; possible D gene TRBD1, 6 bases. This CDR3 region has 11 residues. V lost 7 bases, J lost 3 bases, and 7 bases lay in between. Germline CDR1 and CDR2: SGHAT and FQNNGV. The CDR3 protein is CASKDSYEQYF. The CDR3 nucleotides are TGTGCCAGCAAGGACAGCTACGAGCAGTACTTC. The full variable domain, rest sourced from reference TRBV11-2 and TRBJ2-7, is EAGVAQSPRYKIIEKRQSVAFWCNPISGHATLYWYQQILGQGPKLLIQFQNNGVVDDSQLPKDRFSAERLKGVDSTLKIQPAKLEDSAVYLCASKDSYEQYFGPGTRLTVT.

This clone came up once. This chain links TRBV27 with TRBJ1-5, with a tentative D call TRBD1 (5 bases). The CDR3 sequence is 16 residues long. V was cut by 3 bases and J by 1 base, with 13 bases left in between. CDR1 and CDR2 (germline): MNHEY, SMNVEV (reference sequence). CDR3 nucleotides: TGTGCCAGCAGTTTCGTGGGGGGTACGAGCAATCAGCCCCAGCATTTT. This translates into CASSFVGGTSNQPQHF.

This rearrangement joins TRBV4-1 to TRBJ2-2, with 10 bases identical to TRBD2. This CDR3 comprises 18 residues. Looked up from germline, CDR1 is MGHRA and CDR2 is YSYEKL. Losses at the gene ends were 2 bases for V and 4 bases for J; bases not matched to a gene: 10. CDR3 DNA: TGCGCCAGCAGCCAAAGGCTAGCGGGGGTCCTTGGCACCGGGGAGCTGTTTTTT. It specifies CASSQRLAGVLGTGELFF.

This clone turned up a few times. CDR3 in amino acids: CASTLTRQGTYGYTF. CDR3 sequence (DNA): TGTGCCAGTACCCTAACCCGACAGGGGACCTATGGCTACACCTTC. The gene calls are TRBV19 and TRBJ1-2; 8 bases agree with TRBD1. The CDR3 sequence is 15 residues long. V was pared by 7 bases and J by 4 bases, with 11 bases of the junction left unmatched. CDR1 and CDR2 (germline): LNHDA, SQIVND (reference sequence).

The V gene is TRBV7-9, the J gene TRBJ2-5; D might be TRBD1 (6 bases). The CDR3 has 15 residues. Deletions cut 3 bases from V and 1 base from J, with 12 bases between. The germline V gene has CDR1 SEHNR and CDR2 FQNEAQ (reference sequence). The CDR3 DNA reads as TGTGCCAGCAGCTTCCTCGGACAGACCCAAGAGACCCAGTACTTC. Translation: CASSFLGQTQETQYF.

The chain links TRBV7-8 to TRBJ1-3; 8 nucleotides align to TRBD1. Unmatched junction bases numbered 7, after V lost 5 bases and J lost 4 bases. There are 15 residues in the CDR3. Germline V gene data show CDR1 as SGHVS and CDR2 as FQNEAQ. CDR3 bases: TGTGCCAGCAGCATCGTTACAGGGGGGGGAAACACCATATATTTT. Its protein product is CASSIVTGGGNTIYF. The full variable domain, completed using reference TRBV7-8 and TRBJ1-3, is GAGVSQSPRYKVAKRGQDVALRCDPISGHVSLFWYQQALGQGPEFLTYFQNEAQLDKSGLPSDRFFAERPEGSVSTLKIQRTQQEDSAVYLCASSIVTGGGNTIYFGEGSWLTVV.

The V call is TRBV3-1 (or the pseudogene TRBV3-2), the J call TRBJ2-1; D unclear. Trimming cost V 0 bases and J 2 bases, with 11 bases left between them. The CDR3 is 16 amino acids. Looked up from germline, CDR1 is LGHDT and CDR2 is YNNKEL (reference sequence). The CDR3 region has the DNA TGTGCCAGCAGCCAAGAGGGCGCATCTGCCTACAATGAGCAGTTCTTC. It is translated as CASSQEGASAYNEQFF.

This clone was seen more than once but under ten times. This sequence joins TRBV5-1 and TRBJ2-3; 10 bases are shared with TRBD2. Germline V gene data show CDR1 as SGHRS and CDR2 as YFSETQ. J gave up 1 base and V 1 base, and 3 bases lay outside the gene matches. The CDR3 extends over 16 amino acids. The CDR3 sequence is CASSLTGTSGTDTQYF. CDR3 nucleotide sequence: TGCGCCAGCAGCTTGACCGGGACTAGCGGCACAGATACGCAGTATTTT.

V gene TRBV5-6 combines with J gene TRBJ2-2; 13 nucleotides agree with TRBD2. This CDR3 spans 16 amino acids. Germline trimming cut 4 bases from V and 4 bases from J; bases unmatched to any gene: 4. The germline gives CDR1 SGHDT, CDR2 YYEEEE. Written as DNA, the CDR3 is TGTGCCAGCAGCCTAGGACTAGCGGGAGCCACCGGGGAGCTGTTTTTT. This sequence encodes CASSLGLAGATGELFF.

The chain combines TRBV2 with TRBJ2-1, with D possibly being TRBD2 (6 bases). This CDR3 is 12 amino acids long. Germline lookup yields CDR1 SNHLY and CDR2 FYNNEI. V was clipped by 5 bases and J by 10 bases, with 12 bases between them. This CDR3 reads CASSRLVYEQFF. The CDR3 coding sequence is TGTGCCAGCAGTCGACTAGTTTACGAGCAGTTCTTC. Filled out from reference TRBV2 and TRBJ2-1, the complete variable domain reads EPEVTQTPSHQVTQMGQEVILRCVPISNHLYFYWYRQILGQKVEFLVSFYNNEISEKSEIFDDQFSVERPDGSNFTLKIRSTKLEDSAMYFCASSRLVYEQFFGPGTRLTVL.

CDR3 residues: CASSGQTYEQYF. The CDR3 DNA reads TGTGCCAGCAGCGGACAGACCTACGAGCAGTACTTC. The J gene is TRBJ2-7, the V gene TRBV5-4; tentative D call: TRBD1 (6 bases). The CDR3 is 12 residues long. Germline assignment: CDR1 SGHNT and CDR2 YYREEE (reference sequence). V dropped 4 bases and J dropped 2 bases, with 7 bases sitting between them.

The chain carries TRBV4-1 and TRBJ2-7, with D tentatively TRBD2 (6 bases). The CDR3 consists of 13 residues. The germline V gene has CDR1 MGHRA and CDR2 YSYEKL. The CDR3 is CASAKRAPGEQYF. The CDR3 DNA reads TGCGCGTCCGCCAAGCGGGCCCCGGGCGAGCAGTACTTC.